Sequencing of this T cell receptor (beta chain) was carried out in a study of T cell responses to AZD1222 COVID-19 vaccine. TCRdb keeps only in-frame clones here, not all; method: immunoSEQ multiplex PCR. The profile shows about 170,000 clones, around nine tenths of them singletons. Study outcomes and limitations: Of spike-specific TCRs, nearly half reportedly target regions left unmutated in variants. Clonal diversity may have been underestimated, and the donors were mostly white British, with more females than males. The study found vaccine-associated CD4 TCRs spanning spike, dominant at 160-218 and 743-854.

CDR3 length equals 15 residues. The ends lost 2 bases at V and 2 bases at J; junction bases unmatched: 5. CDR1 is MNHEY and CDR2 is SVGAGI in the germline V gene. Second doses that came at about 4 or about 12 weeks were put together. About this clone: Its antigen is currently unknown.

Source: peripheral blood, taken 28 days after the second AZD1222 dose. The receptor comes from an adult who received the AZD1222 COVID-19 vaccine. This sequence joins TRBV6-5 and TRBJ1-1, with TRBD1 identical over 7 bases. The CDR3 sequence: CASSYPQGGNTEAFF. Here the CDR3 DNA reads TGTGCCAGCAGTTACCCTCAGGGGGGTAACACTGAAGCTTTCTTT.